This is a list of T cell receptor beta chains from one sample in a study of cytomegalovirus exposure and HLA in healthy donors. Some clones are missing from TCRdb's copy, which holds only in-frame ones; the method was immunoSEQ multiplex PCR. This sample has 95,000 to 100,000 clones, with around 80% found just once. The source material was PBMCs. These receptors were obtained from a woman aged 60-70 years in good health and CMV-seronegative. The CDR3 runs from the conserved cysteine through the conserved F or W. Each record gives: clone size, D gene, J gene, V gene, CDR3 DNA, CDR3 protein. A D gene is named only where the DNA matches it firmly. Part of the rows lack a size; the others show once, few, many or a class for expanded clones.

clone_size: NA
d_call: NA
j_call: TRBJ1-5
v_call: TRBV27
cdr3_nt: TGTGCCAGCAGCACCGCCGTACAGGGACAGCCCCAGCATTTT
cdr3_aa: CASSTAVQGQPQHF

clone_size: few
d_call: TRBD1
j_call: TRBJ2-6
v_call: TRBV7-9
cdr3_nt: TGTGCCAGCAGCACCTCAGGGGGCGCTGGGGCCAACGTCCTGACTTTC
cdr3_aa: CASSTSGGAGANVLTF

clone_size: NA
d_call: NA
j_call: TRBJ1-1
v_call: TRBV30
cdr3_nt: TGTGCCTGGAGGAAGAGTCCGAACACTGAAGCTTTCTTT
cdr3_aa: CAWRKSPNTEAFF

clone_size: NA
d_call: TRBD1
j_call: TRBJ1-2
v_call: TRBV10-3
cdr3_nt: TGTGCCATCAGTGAGGGGACAGTCTATGGCTACACCTTC
cdr3_aa: CAISEGTVYGYTF

clone_size: NA
d_call: TRBD1
j_call: TRBJ1-2
v_call: TRBV6-1
cdr3_nt: TGTGCCAGCTTACCGCCGGGACAGCTCTATGGCTACACCTTC
cdr3_aa: CASLPPGQLYGYTF

clone_size: NA
d_call: TRBD1
j_call: TRBJ1-2
v_call: TRBV29-1
cdr3_nt: TGCAGCGTGGGCTCGGGTAGGGACAGCCCTAACTATGGCTACACCTTC
cdr3_aa: CSVGSGRDSPNYGYTF

clone_size: NA
d_call: NA
j_call: TRBJ1-5
v_call: TRBV19
cdr3_nt: TGTGCCAGCCGAGACCCAGGGGTTGGCAATCAGCCCCAGCATTTT
cdr3_aa: CASRDPGVGNQPQHF

clone_size: NA
d_call: NA
j_call: TRBJ2-3
v_call: TRBV4-3
cdr3_nt: TGCGCCAGCAGCCAAGCCCTTCCGGATACGCAGTATTTT
cdr3_aa: CASSQALPDTQYF

clone_size: NA
d_call: TRBD1
j_call: TRBJ2-7
v_call: TRBV6-5
cdr3_nt: TGTGCCAGCAGTTACGGTCAGGGGGCTGCCTACGAGCAGTACTTC
cdr3_aa: CASSYGQGAAYEQYF

clone_size: NA
d_call: TRBD1
j_call: TRBJ1-1
v_call: TRBV7-2
cdr3_nt: TGTGCCAGCAGCTTTTCACAGGGGCGCGGGGCTGAAGCTTTCTTT
cdr3_aa: CASSFSQGRGAEAFF

clone_size: NA
d_call: NA
j_call: TRBJ2-1
v_call: TRBV6-1
cdr3_nt: TGTGCCAGCAGCCAAGACCAGGGGCGGCAGTTCTTC
cdr3_aa: CASSQDQGRQFF

clone_size: NA
d_call: TRBD1
j_call: TRBJ2-2
v_call: TRBV7-2
cdr3_nt: TGTGCCAGCAGCCCCGGGGACAGGGGAAAGGCCGGGGAGCTGTTTTTT
cdr3_aa: CASSPGDRGKAGELFF

clone_size: NA
d_call: TRBD1
j_call: TRBJ2-7
v_call: TRBV7-2
cdr3_nt: TGTGCCAGCAGCTTCACAGGGGGCGCGGGGTACGAGCAGTACTTC
cdr3_aa: CASSFTGGAGYEQYF

clone_size: NA
d_call: NA
j_call: TRBJ1-1
v_call: TRBV6-1
cdr3_nt: TGTGCCAGCAGGATGACAGAGAACACTGAAGCTTTCTTT
cdr3_aa: CASRMTENTEAFF

clone_size: few
d_call: NA
j_call: TRBJ2-6
v_call: TRBV18
cdr3_nt: TGTGCCAGCTCACCCCCTCCCGGGGCCAACGTCCTGACTTTC
cdr3_aa: CASSPPPGANVLTF

clone_size: NA
d_call: TRBD2
j_call: TRBJ2-7
v_call: TRBV14
cdr3_nt: TGTGCCAGCAGCCAACTCATAGCGGGAGGGAGCTCCTACGAGCAGTACTTC
cdr3_aa: CASSQLIAGGSSYEQYF

clone_size: NA
d_call: NA
j_call: TRBJ1-5
v_call: TRBV2
cdr3_nt: TGTGCCAGCGCGGGGGGGGAGACCCAGCATTTT
cdr3_aa: CASAGGETQHF